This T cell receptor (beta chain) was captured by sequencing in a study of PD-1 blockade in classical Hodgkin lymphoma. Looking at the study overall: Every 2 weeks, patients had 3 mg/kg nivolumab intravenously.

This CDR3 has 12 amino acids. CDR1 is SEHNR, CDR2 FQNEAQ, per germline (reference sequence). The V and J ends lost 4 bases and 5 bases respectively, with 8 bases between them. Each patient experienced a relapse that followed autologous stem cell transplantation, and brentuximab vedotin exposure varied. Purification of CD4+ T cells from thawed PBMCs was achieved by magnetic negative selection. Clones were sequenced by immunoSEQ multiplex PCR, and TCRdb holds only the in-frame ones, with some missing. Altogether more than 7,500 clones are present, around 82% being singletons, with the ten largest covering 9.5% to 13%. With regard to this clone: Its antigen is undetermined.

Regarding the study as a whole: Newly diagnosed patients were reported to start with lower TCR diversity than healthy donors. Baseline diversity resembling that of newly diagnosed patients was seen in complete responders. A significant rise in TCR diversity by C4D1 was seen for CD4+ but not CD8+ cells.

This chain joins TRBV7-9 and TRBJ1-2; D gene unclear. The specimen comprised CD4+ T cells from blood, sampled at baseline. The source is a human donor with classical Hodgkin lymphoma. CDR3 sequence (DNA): TGTGCCAGCAGCTCTTCTTTTTATGGCTACACCTTC. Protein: CASSSSFYGYTF.